These T cell receptor beta chains were read from a single sample in a study of T-cell reconstitution after alpha-beta-depleted transplantation in children. TCRdb passed the PCR reads through MiXCR, listing each CDR3 protein once. The sample lists some 190,000 distinct CDR3 sequences, more than 9.5% occurring once. This specimen was PBMCs, taken before TCRalphabeta/CD19-depleted stem cell transplant. The origin of the receptors is a boy aged 2 to 10 with acute myeloid leukemia, due to receive a stem cell transplant. Both conserved end residues are part of each CDR3. Expanded clones get a size class; other rows say once, few or many, or leave the size out.

clone_size | v_call | cdr3_aa
- | TRBV29-1 | CSVGLGQLYGYTF
many | TRBV12-3/TRBV12-4 | CASSLTGEQAQYF
many | TRBV7-2 | CASSLVLSTEAFF
many | TRBV4-1 | CASSQGSYNEQFF
many | TRBV15 | CATSTFSNQPQHF
many | TRBV4-1 | CASSQLGLAGAETQYF
many | TRBV24-1 | CATRAGPAGEQFF
many | TRBV5-1 | CASRFLAAFGYEQYF
many | TRBV20-1 | CSARTANTGELFF
many | TRBV10-3 | CAISEGRGPPGDTDTQYF
many | TRBV12-3/TRBV12-4 | CASSFSTDTQYF
many | TRBV27 | CASSRTSRYYEQYF
many | TRBV3-1 | CASSQEGDLNQPQHF
many | TRBV7-8 | CASSLEERAVNQPQHF
many | TRBV5-6 | CASSFPSGRKGEQYF
many | TRBV5-1 | CASSHILAETDTQYF
many | TRBV6-5 | CASSYSLAGVVDEQFF
many | TRBV14 | CASSQDRIVARDSRPYNEQFF